The rows below give T cell receptor beta chains drawn from one sample of a study of a mutant IDH1 vaccine in newly diagnosed glioma. No antigen has been identified for these receptors. The table came from immunoSEQ multiplex PCR; TCRdb's copy has only in-frame clones and leaves some out. In the table there are 60,000 to 75,000 clones, about 88% of which are singletons. The sequencing here drew on PBMCs, taken from a glioma patient whose treatment included an IDH1 peptide vaccine. Source of these receptors: a man aged 25-40 years with glioma. CDR3s include the opening cysteine and the closing phenylalanine or tryptophan. D genes are given only for firm matches. A row's size may be missing; if present it is once, few, many or a size class.

CDR3nt	CDR3aa	j_gene	abundance	v_gene	d_gene
TGCGCCAGCAGCTTGGAACAGGGGGCAGGCACCGGGGAGCTGTTTTTT	CASSLEQGAGTGELFF	TRBJ2-2	-	TRBV5-1	TRBD1
TGTGCCAGCAGCTTAGAGAGGACAGGGACTGAAAAACTGTTTTTT	CASSLERTGTEKLFF	TRBJ1-4	-	TRBV11-2	TRBD1
TGTGCCAGCAGCCCTACAGGGAACGGAAACACCATATATTTT	CASSPTGNGNTIYF	TRBJ1-3	-	TRBV7-3	-
TGTGCCAGCAGCCGCAGTGAACCGGATACGCAGTATTTT	CASSRSEPDTQYF	TRBJ2-3	-	TRBV7-9	-
TGCGCCAGCAGCTTGGAGGGGAACAATGAGCAGTTCTTC	CASSLEGNNEQFF	TRBJ2-1	-	TRBV5-1	-
TGTGCCAGCAGCGTCCAAGGGGGGGACACTGAAGCTTTCTTT	CASSVQGGDTEAFF	TRBJ1-1	-	TRBV7-2	-
TGCGCCAGCAGCGTTGGACCCCAGGGACGGACCACTAACTATGGCTACACCTTC	CASSVGPQGRTTNYGYTF	TRBJ1-2	-	TRBV5-1	-
TGTGCCAGCGGGGGACCAGGGGGAGCCCGGGGAGCTGTTTTT	CASGGPGGARGAVF	TRBJ2-2	-	TRBV14	TRBD1
TGTGCCAGCAGCCAGCATAGCGGGAGGGCCATTGAGCAGTTCTTC	CASSQHSGRAIEQFF	TRBJ2-1	-	TRBV7-9	TRBD2
TGCGCCAGCAGCCTTACAGGGGCCACTGAAGCTTTCTTT	CASSLTGATEAFF	TRBJ1-1	-	TRBV4-3	TRBD1
TGCAGCCTAGGAATGGAGAGCTACACCTTC	CSLGMESYTF	TRBJ1-2	-	TRBV29-1	-
TGCGCCAGCAGCCAAGGACAGGGGGCCTACAATGAGCAGTTCTTC	CASSQGQGAYNEQFF	TRBJ2-1	-	TRBV4-3	TRBD1
TGTGCCAGCAGCGACCAATGGGGCAGCAATCAGCCCCAGCATTTT	CASSDQWGSNQPQHF	TRBJ1-5	-	TRBV6-1	-
TGCGCCGAGGCCCCCATATATTTT	CAEAPIYF	TRBJ1-3	-	TRBV4-1	-
TGTGCCAGCAGCTTAAACCCTGACAGTGGCTACACCTTC	CASSLNPDSGYTF	TRBJ1-2	-	TRBV7-3	-
TGTGCCGGCAGCTTAGGACAGGGGTCGGCTGAAGCTTTCTTT	CAGSLGQGSAEAFF	TRBJ1-1	-	TRBV7-9	TRBD1
TGTGCCAGCAGCTTATCGACTAGCGGGGGTGGGGAGACCCAGTACTTC	CASSLSTSGGGETQYF	TRBJ2-5	-	TRBV7-2	TRBD2
TGTGCCAGCAGCTCCAGGAATAATTCACCCCTCCACTTT	CASSSRNNSPLHF	TRBJ1-6	-	TRBV5-8	-
TGTGCCAGCAGCGTAGGGCCAGTGGGCGAGCAGTACTTC	CASSVGPVGEQYF	TRBJ2-7	-	TRBV9	-
TGTGCCAGCAGCCCACGTACAGGGGGCTATGGAGATACGCAGTATTTT	CASSPRTGGYGDTQYF	TRBJ2-3	-	TRBV14	TRBD1
TGTGCCAGCTCACCCCGGATGACTAGCGGGACAGATACGCAGTATTTT	CASSPRMTSGTDTQYF	TRBJ2-3	-	TRBV18	TRBD2
TGTGCCAGCAGCCCAAAGGGGTGGTTTGGTAATGAAAAACTGTTTTTT	CASSPKGWFGNEKLFF	TRBJ1-4	-	TRBV5-6	-
TGTGCCAGCAGCTCATCAAACAGGAGCTCTGGAAACACCATATATTTT	CASSSSNRSSGNTIYF	TRBJ1-3	-	TRBV9	-
TGTGCCAGCAGCGCCACCCCAGGGGCTGAAGCTTTCTTT	CASSATPGAEAFF	TRBJ1-1	-	TRBV9	-
TGTGCCATCAGTGAGTCGAGAATTAGCGGGAGTACAGATACGCAGTATTTT	CAISESRISGSTDTQYF	TRBJ2-3	once	TRBV10-3	TRBD2
TGTGCCAGCAGAGGGGGACAGGGGGCGAAAGGCTACACCTTC	CASRGGQGAKGYTF	TRBJ1-2	-	TRBV28	TRBD1
TGTGCCAGCAGCGGACAGGGGGGAGAGACCCAGTACTTC	CASSGQGGETQYF	TRBJ2-5	-	TRBV7-8	TRBD1
TGTGCCAGCAGCGTAGGGTCGGCAGACAATGAGCAGTTCTTC	CASSVGSADNEQFF	TRBJ2-1	-	TRBV9	-
TGTGCCAGCAGTTCCCGGACTAGCGGGAGTAAGCAGTTCTTC	CASSSRTSGSKQFF	TRBJ2-1	few	TRBV27	TRBD2
TGTGCCAGCAGACTGGGGGGTCAGCCCCAGCATTTT	CASRLGGQPQHF	TRBJ1-5	-	TRBV19	-
TGTGCCAGCAGTTTAGACGGTCAGAACACTGAAGCTTTCTTT	CASSLDGQNTEAFF	TRBJ1-1	-	TRBV6-6	-
TGTGCCAGCTCACCTTCAGGAGCTTTCTTT	CASSPSGAFF	TRBJ1-1	-	TRBV18	-
TGTGCCATCAGTGACAGGGGAGGGATGAACACTGAAGCTTTCTTT	CAISDRGGMNTEAFF	TRBJ1-1	-	TRBV10-3	-
TGTGCCAGCAGCCGGGACAGGGGAAATCAGCCCCAGCATTTT	CASSRDRGNQPQHF	TRBJ1-5	-	TRBV6-1	TRBD1
TGTGCCAGCACCCGACAGGGATTTGGGGAGCTGTTTTTT	CASTRQGFGELFF	TRBJ2-2	-	TRBV13	TRBD1
TGCAGCGTTGGTAACAGGGTGTATGGCTACACCTTC	CSVGNRVYGYTF	TRBJ1-2	-	TRBV29-1	-
TGTGCCAGCAGCATGTCCCCTGCTAGCACAGATACGCAGTATTTT	CASSMSPASTDTQYF	TRBJ2-3	-	TRBV9	-
TGTGCCAGCAGGGAAGGGGGCGATAATTCACCCCTCCACTTT	CASREGGDNSPLHF	TRBJ1-6	-	TRBV14	TRBD1
TGTGCCAGCAGCGTAGCCCGGACAGGGAATAGCAATCAGCCCCAGCATTTT	CASSVARTGNSNQPQHF	TRBJ1-5	-	TRBV7-7	TRBD1
TGTGCCACCAGCAGAGGCCGGGGAGGCAGTGGCAAAAACATTCAGTACTTC	CATSRGRGGSGKNIQYF	TRBJ2-4	-	TRBV15	-
TGTGCCAGCAGCGTAGGACAGTTGATTCAAGAGACCCAGTACTTC	CASSVGQLIQETQYF	TRBJ2-5	-	TRBV9	-